Here is one T cell receptor beta chain with its context. No antigen is known for it. The sample comes from a study of cytomegalovirus exposure and HLA in healthy donors. Overall study: Around 78 million unique TCR sequences came from HLA-typed donors in an early release. Study results and caveats: Common viral pathogens seemed, in a later analysis, to connect with several of the most significant clusters. Among CMV-associated TCR beta chains, most appeared HLA-restricted in a later analysis.

The PCR made use of 60 Vbeta and 13 Jbeta primers. Clones were sequenced by immunoSEQ multiplex PCR, and TCRdb holds only the in-frame ones, with some missing. This table holds approximately 100,000 clones, 60% to 80% found once. V was clipped by 5 bases and J by 4 bases, with 21 bases between them. Germline lookup yields CDR1 LNHDA and CDR2 SQIVND (reference sequence). This CDR3 is built from 16 residues. The receptor was derived from a man aged 45-60 years in good health and CMV-seropositive. Sample: PBMCs. J is TRBJ2-7 and V is TRBV19, with D possibly being TRBD2 (6 bases). The CDR3 DNA is TGTGCCAGTAGTTCACTTTCGGGAGTTCTTGGTTACGAGCAGTACTTC. Its protein is CASSSLSGVLGYEQYF. Using reference TRBV19 and TRBJ2-7 for the parts outside the CDR3, the full variable domain is DGGITQSPKYLFRKEGQNVTLSCEQNLNHDAMYWYRQDPGQGLRLIYYSQIVNDFQKGDIAEGYSVSREKKESFPLTVTSAQKNPTAFYLCASSSLSGVLGYEQYFGPGTRLTVT.